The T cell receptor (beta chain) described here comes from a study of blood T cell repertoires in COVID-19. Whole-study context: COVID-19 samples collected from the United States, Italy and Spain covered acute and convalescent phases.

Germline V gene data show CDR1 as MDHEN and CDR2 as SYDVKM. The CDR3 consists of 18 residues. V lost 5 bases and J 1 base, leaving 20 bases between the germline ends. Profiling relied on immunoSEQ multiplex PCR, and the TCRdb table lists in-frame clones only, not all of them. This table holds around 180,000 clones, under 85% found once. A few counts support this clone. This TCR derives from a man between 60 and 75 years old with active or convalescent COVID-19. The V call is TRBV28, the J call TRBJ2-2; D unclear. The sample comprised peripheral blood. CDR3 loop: CASSINPRSAQNTGELFF. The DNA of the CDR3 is TGTGCCAGCAGTATAAACCCCAGAAGCGCTCAGAACACCGGGGAGCTGTTTTTT.